The rows below give T cell receptor beta chains drawn from one sample of a study of T-cell memory formation after mild COVID-19. MiXCR, applied by TCRdb to the 5' RACE reads, yields one record per CDR3 protein. The sample has about 200,000 distinct CDR3 sequences; around 20% are singletons. Sequencing was carried out using PBMCs or a T cell subset sorted from them (not recorded which). These receptors were obtained from an adult woman who had mild COVID-19 (a few samples of this study predate the infection). Cell type and time point are not known. CDR3s include the opening cysteine and the closing phenylalanine or tryptophan. Each record gives: V gene, D gene, J gene, clone size, CDR3 protein, CDR3 DNA. D genes are given only for firm matches. Some rows mark clone size as missing; the rest say once, few, many or name a class of expanded clone.

>TRBV7-9|TRBD1|TRBJ2-3|few
CASSLVRRQGVADTQYF
TGTGCCAGCAGCTTAGTCCGCCGACAGGGAGTGGCAGATACGCAGTATTTT
>TRBV16|NA|TRBJ1-1|few
CASSQSTTGAEFF
TGTGCCAGCAGCCAATCCACAACGGGCGCTGAGTTCTTT
>TRBV19|NA|TRBJ2-2|NA
CASSMGTGELFF
TGTGCCAGTTCTATGGGCACCGGGGAGCTGTTTTTT
>TRBV3-1|TRBD1|TRBJ1-2|NA
CASSPGGRGYTF
TGTGCCAGCAGCCCAGGGGGGCGAGGCTACACCTTC
>TRBV6-1|TRBD1|TRBJ2-1|NA
CASRPSRGFYNEQFF
TGTGCCAGCAGGCCGTCCAGGGGGTTTTACAATGAGCAGTTCTTC
>TRBV2|TRBD1|TRBJ2-3|few
CASSGDRGRDTQYF
TGTGCCAGCAGTGGGGACAGGGGGCGAGATACGCAGTATTTT
>TRBV20-1|NA|TRBJ1-4|NA
CSARDSGPRGGHEKLFF
TGCAGTGCTAGAGATTCCGGTCCTAGGGGAGGGCATGAAAAACTGTTTTTT
>TRBV6-2/TRBV6-3|NA|TRBJ1-5|NA
CASSSLGWNQPQHF
TGTGCCAGCAGTTCCTTAGGATGGAATCAGCCCCAGCATTTT
>TRBV4-2|NA|TRBJ2-1|few
CASSHGAGASYNEQFF
TGTGCCAGCAGCCACGGGGCGGGGGCCTCCTACAATGAGCAGTTCTTC
>TRBV7-9|NA|TRBJ2-3|NA
CASSSSEGFRDTQYF
TGTGCCAGCAGCTCCTCGGAGGGGTTTCGAGATACGCAGTATTTT
>TRBV24-1|TRBD2|TRBJ2-7|NA
CATSPGTSVSYEQYF
TGTGCCACCAGCCCCGGGACTAGCGTCTCCTACGAGCAGTACTTC
>TRBV5-1|NA|TRBJ2-2|few
CASSLLPGELFF
TGCGCCAGCAGCTTACTGCCCGGGGAGCTGTTTTTT